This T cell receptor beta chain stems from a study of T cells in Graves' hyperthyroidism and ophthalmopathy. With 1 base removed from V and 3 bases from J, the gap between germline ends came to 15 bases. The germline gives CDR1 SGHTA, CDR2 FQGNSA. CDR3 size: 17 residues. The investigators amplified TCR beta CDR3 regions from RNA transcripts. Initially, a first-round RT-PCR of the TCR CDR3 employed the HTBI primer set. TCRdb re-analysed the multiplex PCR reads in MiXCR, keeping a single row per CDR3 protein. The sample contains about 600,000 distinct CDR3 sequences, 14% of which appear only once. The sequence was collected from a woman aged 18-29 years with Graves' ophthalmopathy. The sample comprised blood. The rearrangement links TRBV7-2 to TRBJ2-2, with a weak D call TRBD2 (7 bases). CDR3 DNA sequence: TGTGCCAGCAGCTTAGGGGGCGGGGGCCCGTACACCGGGGAGCTGTTTTTT. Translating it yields CASSLGGGGPYTGELFF.